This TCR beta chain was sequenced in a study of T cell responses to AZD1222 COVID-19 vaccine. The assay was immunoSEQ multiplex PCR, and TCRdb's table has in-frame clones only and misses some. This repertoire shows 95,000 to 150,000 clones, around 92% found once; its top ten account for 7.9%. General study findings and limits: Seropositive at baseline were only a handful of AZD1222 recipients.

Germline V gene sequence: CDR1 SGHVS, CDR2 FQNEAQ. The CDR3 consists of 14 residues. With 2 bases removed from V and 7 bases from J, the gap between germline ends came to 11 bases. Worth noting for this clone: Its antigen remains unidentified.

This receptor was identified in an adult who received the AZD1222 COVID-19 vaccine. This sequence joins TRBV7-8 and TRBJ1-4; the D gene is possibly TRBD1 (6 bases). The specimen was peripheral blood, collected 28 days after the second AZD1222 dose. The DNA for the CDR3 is TGTGCCAGCAGCTTACCGGGGGCGTCTGAAAAACTGTTTTTT. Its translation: CASSLPGASEKLFF.